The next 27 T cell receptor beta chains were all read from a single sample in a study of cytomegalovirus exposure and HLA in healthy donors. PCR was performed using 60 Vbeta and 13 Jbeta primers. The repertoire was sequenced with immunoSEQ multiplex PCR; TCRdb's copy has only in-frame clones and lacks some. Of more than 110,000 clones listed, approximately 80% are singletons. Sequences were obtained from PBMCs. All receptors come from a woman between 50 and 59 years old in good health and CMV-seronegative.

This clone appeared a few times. In nucleotides, the CDR3 is TGCAGCGTTGAATCGACTTACTCCTATGGCTACACCTTC. Amino acid sequence: CSVESTYSYGYTF. The chain carries TRBV29-1 and TRBJ1-2, with unresolved D. The germline CDR1 and CDR2 sequences are SQVTM and ANQGSEA. The CDR3 contains 13 residues. V was clipped by 2 bases and J by 4 bases, with 11 bases between them. Filled out from reference TRBV29-1 and TRBJ1-2, the complete variable domain reads SAVISQKPSRDICQRGTSLTIQCQVDSQVTMMFWYRQQPGQSLTLIATANQGSEATYESGFVIDKFPISRPNLTFSTLTVSNMSPEDSSIYLCSVESTYSYGYTFGSGTRLTVV.

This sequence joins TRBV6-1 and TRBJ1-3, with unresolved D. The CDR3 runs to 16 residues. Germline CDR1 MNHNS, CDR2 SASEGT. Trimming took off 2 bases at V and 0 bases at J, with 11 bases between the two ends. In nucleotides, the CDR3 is TGTGCCAGCAGTGAATCCCCAGTCCCCTCTGGAAACACCATATATTTT. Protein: CASSESPVPSGNTIYF.

The DNA for the CDR3 is TGTGCCAGCAGCCGTGCCGGGGGGGACTACAATGAGCAGTTCTTC. It translates to CASSRAGGDYNEQFF. V gene TRBV7-9 combines with J gene TRBJ2-1; TRBD2 agrees at 8 bases. Germline V gives CDR1 SEHNR, CDR2 FQNEAQ (reference sequence). The CDR3 consists of 15 residues. Trimming removed 5 bases from V and 3 bases from J; junction bases left unmatched: 6.

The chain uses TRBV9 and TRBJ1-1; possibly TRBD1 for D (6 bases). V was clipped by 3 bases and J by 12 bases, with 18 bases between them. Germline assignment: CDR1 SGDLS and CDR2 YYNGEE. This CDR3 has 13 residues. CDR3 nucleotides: TGTGCCAGCAGCGCCAGAGGTCCAGGGGAATCTTTCTTT. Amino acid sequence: CASSARGPGESFF.

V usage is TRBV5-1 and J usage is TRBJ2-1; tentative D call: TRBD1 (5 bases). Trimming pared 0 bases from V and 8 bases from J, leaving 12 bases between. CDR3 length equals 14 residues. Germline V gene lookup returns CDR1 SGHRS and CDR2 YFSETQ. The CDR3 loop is CASSLGRADDEQFF. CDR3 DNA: TGCGCCAGCAGCTTGGGCAGGGCCGACGATGAGCAGTTCTTC.

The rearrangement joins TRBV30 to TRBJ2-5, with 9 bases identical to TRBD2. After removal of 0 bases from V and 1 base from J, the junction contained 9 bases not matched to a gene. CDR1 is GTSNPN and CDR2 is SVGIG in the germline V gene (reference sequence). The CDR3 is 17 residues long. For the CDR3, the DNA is TGTGCCTGGAGTGTAGGGGCCAGCGGGGGGCCCCAAGAGACCCAGTACTTC. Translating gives CAWSVGASGGPQETQYF.

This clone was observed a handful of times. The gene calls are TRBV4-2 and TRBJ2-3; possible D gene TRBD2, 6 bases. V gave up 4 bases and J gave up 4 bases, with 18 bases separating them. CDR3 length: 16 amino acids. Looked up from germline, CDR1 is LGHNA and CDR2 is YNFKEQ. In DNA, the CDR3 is TGTGCCAGCAGCCTCGAACTATGGGGGGACGCAGATACGCAGTATTTT. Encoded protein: CASSLELWGDADTQYF.

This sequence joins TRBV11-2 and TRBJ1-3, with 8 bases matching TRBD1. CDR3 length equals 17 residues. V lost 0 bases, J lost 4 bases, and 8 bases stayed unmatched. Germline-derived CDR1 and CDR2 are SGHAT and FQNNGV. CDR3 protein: CASSLEPQGATGNTIYF. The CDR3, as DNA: TGTGCCAGCAGCTTAGAGCCCCAGGGGGCTACGGGAAACACCATATATTTT. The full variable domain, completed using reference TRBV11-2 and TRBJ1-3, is EAGVAQSPRYKIIEKRQSVAFWCNPISGHATLYWYQQILGQGPKLLIQFQNNGVVDDSQLPKDRFSAERLKGVDSTLKIQPAKLEDSAVYLCASSLEPQGATGNTIYFGEGSWLTVV.

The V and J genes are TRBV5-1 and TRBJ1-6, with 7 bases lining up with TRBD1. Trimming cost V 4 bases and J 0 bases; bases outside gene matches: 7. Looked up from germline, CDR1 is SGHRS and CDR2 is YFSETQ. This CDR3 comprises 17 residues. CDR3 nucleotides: TGCGCCAGCAGCCCCGGGACAGTAAACTCCTATAATTCACCCCTCCACTTT. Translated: CASSPGTVNSYNSPLHF.

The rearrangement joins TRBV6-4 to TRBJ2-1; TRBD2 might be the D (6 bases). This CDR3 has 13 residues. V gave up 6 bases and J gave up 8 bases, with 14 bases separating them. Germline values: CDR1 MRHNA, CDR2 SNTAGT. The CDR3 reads CASSQTSNDEQFF. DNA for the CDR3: TGTGCCAGCAGCCAAACTAGCAACGATGAGCAGTTCTTC.

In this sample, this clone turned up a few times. DNA for the CDR3: TGTGCCAGCAGCGAGACTAGCGGGACCTACACAGATACGCAGTATTTT. It yields the protein CASSETSGTYTDTQYF. The chain combines TRBV9 with TRBJ2-3; 11 bases agree with TRBD2. The CDR3 totals 16 residues. The V segment lost 3 bases and the J segment 2 bases; nucleotides outside the gene matches: 5. In germline, CDR1 is SGDLS, CDR2 YYNGEE.

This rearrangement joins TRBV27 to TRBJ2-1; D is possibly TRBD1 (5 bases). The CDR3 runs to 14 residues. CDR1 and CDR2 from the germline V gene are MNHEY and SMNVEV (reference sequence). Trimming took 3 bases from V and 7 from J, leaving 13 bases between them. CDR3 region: CASSFLTPGNEQFF. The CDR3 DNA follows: TGTGCCAGCAGTTTCTTAACTCCAGGGAATGAGCAGTTCTTC.

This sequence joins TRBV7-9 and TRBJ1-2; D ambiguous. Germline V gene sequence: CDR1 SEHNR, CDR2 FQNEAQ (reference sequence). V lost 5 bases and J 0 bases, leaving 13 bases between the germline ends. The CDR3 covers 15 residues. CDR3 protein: CASSPSLVANYGYTF. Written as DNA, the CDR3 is TGTGCCAGCAGCCCCTCACTTGTAGCTAACTATGGCTACACCTTC.

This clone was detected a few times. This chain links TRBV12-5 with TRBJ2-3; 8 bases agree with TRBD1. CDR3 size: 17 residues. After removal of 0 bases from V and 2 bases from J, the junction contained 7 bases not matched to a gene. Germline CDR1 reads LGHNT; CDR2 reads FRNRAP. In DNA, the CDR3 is TGTGCTAGTGGTTTGGTAGGGACAGGCTATGCCACAGATACGCAGTATTTT. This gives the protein CASGLVGTGYATDTQYF.

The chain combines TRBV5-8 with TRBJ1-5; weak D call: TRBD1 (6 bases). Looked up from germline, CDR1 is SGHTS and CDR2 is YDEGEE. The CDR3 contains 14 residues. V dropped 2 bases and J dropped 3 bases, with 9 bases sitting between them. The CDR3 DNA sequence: TGTGCCAGCAGCTTACAGGGTTACAATCAGCCCCAGCATTTT. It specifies CASSLQGYNQPQHF. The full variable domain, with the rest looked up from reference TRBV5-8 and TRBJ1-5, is EAGVTQSPTHLIKTRGQQATLRCSPISGHTSVYWYQQALGLGLQFLLWYDEGEERNRGNFPPRFSGRQFPNYSSELNVNALELEDSALYLCASSLQGYNQPQHFGDGTRLSIL.

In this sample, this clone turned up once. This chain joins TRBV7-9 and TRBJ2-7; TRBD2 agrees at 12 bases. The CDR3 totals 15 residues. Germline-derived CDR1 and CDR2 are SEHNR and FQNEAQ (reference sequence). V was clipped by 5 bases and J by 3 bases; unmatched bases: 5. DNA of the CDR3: TGTGCCAGCAGCCCACCGACTAGCGGGGGCTACGAGCAGTACTTC. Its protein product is CASSPPTSGGYEQYF. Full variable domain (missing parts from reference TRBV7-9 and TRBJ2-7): DTGVSQNPRHKITKRGQNVTFRCDPISEHNRLYWYRQTLGQGPEFLTYFQNEAQLEKSRLLSDRFSAERPKGSFSTLEIQRTEQGDSAMYLCASSPPTSGGYEQYFGPGTRLTVT.

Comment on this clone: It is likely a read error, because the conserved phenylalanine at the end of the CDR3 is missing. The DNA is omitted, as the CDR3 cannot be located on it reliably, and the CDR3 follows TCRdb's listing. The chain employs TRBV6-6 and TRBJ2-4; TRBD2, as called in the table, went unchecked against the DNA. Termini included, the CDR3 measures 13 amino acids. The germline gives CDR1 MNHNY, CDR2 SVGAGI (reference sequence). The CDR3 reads CASSYGAGAVVNI.

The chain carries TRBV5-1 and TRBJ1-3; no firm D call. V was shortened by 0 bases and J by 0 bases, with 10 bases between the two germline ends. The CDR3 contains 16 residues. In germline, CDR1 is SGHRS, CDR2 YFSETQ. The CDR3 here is CASSLATGISGNTIYF. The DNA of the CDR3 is TGCGCCAGCAGCTTGGCCACGGGGATCTCTGGAAACACCATATATTTT.

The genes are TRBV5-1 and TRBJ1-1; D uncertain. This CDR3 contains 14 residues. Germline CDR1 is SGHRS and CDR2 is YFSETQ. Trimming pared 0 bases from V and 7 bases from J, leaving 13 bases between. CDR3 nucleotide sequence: TGCGCCAGCAGCTTGGCCGAGGCGGCCGTTGAAGCTTTCTTT. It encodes CASSLAEAAVEAFF. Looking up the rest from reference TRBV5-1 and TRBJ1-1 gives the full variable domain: KAGVTQTPRYLIKTRGQQVTLSCSPISGHRSVSWYQQTPGQGLQFLFEYFSETQRNKGNFPGRFSGRQFSNSRSEMNVSTLELGDSALYLCASSLAEAAVEAFFGQGTRLTVV.

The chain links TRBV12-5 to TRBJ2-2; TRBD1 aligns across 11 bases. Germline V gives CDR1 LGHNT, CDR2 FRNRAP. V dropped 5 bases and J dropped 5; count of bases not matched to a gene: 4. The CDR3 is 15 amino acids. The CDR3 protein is CASGTGQGETGELFF. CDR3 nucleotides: TGTGCTAGTGGTACGGGACAGGGGGAAACCGGGGAGCTGTTTTTT.

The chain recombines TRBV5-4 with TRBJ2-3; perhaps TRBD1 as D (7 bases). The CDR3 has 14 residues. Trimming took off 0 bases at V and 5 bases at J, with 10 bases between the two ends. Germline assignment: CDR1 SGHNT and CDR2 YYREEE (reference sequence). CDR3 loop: CASSLDRGGDTQYF. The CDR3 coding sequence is TGTGCCAGCAGCTTGGACAGGGGAGGAGATACGCAGTATTTT.

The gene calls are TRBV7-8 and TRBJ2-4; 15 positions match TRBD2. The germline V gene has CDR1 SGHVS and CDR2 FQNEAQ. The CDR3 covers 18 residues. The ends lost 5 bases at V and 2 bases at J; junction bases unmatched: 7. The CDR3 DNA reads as TGTGCCAGCAGCCGGACTAGCGGGGGGGCGGGGACCAAAAACATTCAGTACTTC. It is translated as CASSRTSGGAGTKNIQYF.

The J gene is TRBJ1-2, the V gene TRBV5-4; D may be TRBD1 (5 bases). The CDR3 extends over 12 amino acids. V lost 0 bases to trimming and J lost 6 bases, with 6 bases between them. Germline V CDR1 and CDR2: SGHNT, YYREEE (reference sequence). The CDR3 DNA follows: TGTGCCAGCAGCTTGGCGGGGGATGGCTACACCTTC. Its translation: CASSLAGDGYTF. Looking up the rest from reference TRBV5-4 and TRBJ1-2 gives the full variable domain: ETGVTQSPTHLIKTRGQQVTLRCSSQSGHNTVSWYQQALGQGPQFIFQYYREEENGRGNFPPRFSGLQFPNYSSELNVNALELDDSALYLCASSLAGDGYTFGSGTRLTVV.

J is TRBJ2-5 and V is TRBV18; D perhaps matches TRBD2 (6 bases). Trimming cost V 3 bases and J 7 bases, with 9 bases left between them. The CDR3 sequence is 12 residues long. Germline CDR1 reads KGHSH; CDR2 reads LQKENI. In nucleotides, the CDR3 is TGTGCCAGCTCACCGGAAGCGGGGACCCAGTACTTC. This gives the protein CASSPEAGTQYF. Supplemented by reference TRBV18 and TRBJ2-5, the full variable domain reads NAGVMQNPRHLVRRRGQEARLRCSPMKGHSHVYWYRQLPEEGLKFMVYLQKENIIDESGMPKERFSAEFPKEGPSILRIQQVVRGDSAAYFCASSPEAGTQYFGPGTRLLVL.

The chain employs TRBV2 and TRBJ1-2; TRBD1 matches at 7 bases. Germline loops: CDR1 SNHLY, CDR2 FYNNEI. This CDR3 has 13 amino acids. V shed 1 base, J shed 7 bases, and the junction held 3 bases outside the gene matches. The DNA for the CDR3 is TGTGCCAGCAGTGAAGGCAGGGGGACTGGCTACACCTTC. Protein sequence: CASSEGRGTGYTF.

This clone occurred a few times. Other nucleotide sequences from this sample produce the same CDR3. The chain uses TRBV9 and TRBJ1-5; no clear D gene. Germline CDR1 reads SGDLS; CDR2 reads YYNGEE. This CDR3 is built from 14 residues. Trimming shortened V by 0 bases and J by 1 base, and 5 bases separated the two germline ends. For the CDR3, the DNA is TGTGCCAGCAGCGTAGGAGTCAGCAATCAGCCCCAGCATTTT. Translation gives CASSVGVSNQPQHF.

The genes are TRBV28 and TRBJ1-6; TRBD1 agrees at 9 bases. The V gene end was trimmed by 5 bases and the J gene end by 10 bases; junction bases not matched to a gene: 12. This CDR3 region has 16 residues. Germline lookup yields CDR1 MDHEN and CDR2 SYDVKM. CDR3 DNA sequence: TGTGCCAGCAGTGACCCACAGGGGGCAGTAGGCTCACCCCTCCACTTT. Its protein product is CASSDPQGAVGSPLHF.